A single T cell receptor (beta chain) is shown here with its context. Its cognate antigen is unknown. The sample is drawn from a study of shared clonotypes between healthy human individuals. Every donor, a Caucasian adult, lived in Nashville, Tennessee. Naive CD45RA+ and memory CD45RA-negative subsets were split from CD4+ cells. General study results and limits: The sampled material consisted only of blood, and tissue repertoires are likely to differ. Naive CD4 clonotypes overlapped across a few donors at approximately 4.5%.

CDR1 is MNHNY, CDR2 SVGAGI, per germline (reference sequence). V was trimmed by 9 bases and J by 4 bases, leaving 6 bases between them. This CDR3 comprises 10 residues. Sequenced by immunoSEQ multiplex PCR; TCRdb stores in-frame clones only, minus some. The table shows roughly 520,000 clones, with roughly 95% occurring only once. Material: naive CD4+ T cells sorted from blood. Subset of the sample: CD45RA+ positively selected. This rearrangement joins TRBV6-6 to TRBJ2-5, with D perhaps TRBD1 (5 bases). This sequence was found in a woman under 40 in good health. DNA for the CDR3: TGTGCCAGTAGGGGAGAGACCCAGTACTTC. As protein: CASRGETQYF.